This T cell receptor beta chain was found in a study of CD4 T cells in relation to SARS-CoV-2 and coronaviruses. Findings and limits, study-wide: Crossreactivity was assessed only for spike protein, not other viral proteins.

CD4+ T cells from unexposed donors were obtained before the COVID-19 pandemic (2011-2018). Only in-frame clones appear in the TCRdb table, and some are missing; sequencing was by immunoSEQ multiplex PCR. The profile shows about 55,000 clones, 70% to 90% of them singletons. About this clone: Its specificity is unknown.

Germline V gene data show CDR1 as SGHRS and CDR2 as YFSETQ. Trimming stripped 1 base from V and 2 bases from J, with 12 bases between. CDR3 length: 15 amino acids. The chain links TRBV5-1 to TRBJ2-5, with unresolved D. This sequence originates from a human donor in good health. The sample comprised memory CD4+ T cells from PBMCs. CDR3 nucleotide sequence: TGCGCCAGCAGCTTGTTACCCGGGCTACAAGAGACCCAGTACTTC. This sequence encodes CASSLLPGLQETQYF.